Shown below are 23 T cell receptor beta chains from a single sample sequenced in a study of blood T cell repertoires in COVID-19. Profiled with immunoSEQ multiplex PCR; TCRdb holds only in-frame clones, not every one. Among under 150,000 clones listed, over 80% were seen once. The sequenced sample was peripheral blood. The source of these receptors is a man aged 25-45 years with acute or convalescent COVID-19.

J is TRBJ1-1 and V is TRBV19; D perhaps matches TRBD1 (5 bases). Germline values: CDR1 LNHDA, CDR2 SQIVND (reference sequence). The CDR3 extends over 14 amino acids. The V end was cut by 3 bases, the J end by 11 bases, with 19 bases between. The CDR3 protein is CASSIIGVGSSAFF. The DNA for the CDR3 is TGTGCCAGTAGTATCATAGGGGTTGGTTCTTCGGCTTTCTTT.

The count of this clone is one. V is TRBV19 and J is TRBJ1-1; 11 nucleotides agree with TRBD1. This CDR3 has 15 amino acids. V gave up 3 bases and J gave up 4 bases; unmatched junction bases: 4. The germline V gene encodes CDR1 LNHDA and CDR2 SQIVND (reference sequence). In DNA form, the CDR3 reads TGTGCCAGTAGTATCGGGACAGGGGGAACCACTGAAGCTTTCTTT. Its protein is CASSIGTGGTTEAFF.

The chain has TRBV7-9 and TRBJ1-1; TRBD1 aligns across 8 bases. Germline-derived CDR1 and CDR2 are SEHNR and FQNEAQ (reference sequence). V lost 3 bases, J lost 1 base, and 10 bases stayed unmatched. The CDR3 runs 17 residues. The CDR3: CASSLTAGGQANTEAFF. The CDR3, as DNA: TGTGCCAGCAGCTTGACAGCGGGGGGACAGGCGAACACTGAAGCTTTCTTT. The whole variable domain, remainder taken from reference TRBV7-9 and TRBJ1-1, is DTGVSQNPRHKITKRGQNVTFRCDPISEHNRLYWYRQTLGQGPEFLTYFQNEAQLEKSRLLSDRFSAERPKGSFSTLEIQRTEQGDSAMYLCASSLTAGGQANTEAFFGQGTRLTVV.

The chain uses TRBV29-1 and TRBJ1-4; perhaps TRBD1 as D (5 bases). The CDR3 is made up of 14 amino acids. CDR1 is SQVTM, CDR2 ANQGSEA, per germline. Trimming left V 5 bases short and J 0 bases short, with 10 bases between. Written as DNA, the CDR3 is TGCAGCGTTCTCGACAGTGCAACTAATGAAAAACTGTTTTTT. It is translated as CSVLDSATNEKLFF.

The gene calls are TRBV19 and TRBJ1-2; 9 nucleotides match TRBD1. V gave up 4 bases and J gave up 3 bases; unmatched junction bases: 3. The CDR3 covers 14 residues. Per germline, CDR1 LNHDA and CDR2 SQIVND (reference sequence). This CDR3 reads CASSTRDRDYGYTF. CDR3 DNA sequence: TGTGCCAGTAGTACGCGGGACAGGGACTATGGCTACACCTTC.

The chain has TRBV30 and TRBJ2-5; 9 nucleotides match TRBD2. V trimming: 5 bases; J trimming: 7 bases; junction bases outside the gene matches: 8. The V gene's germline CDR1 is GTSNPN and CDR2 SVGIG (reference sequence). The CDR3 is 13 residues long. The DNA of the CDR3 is TGTGCCTGGGCGGGGGGGGACCTCCGGACCCAGTACTTC. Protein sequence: CAWAGGDLRTQYF.

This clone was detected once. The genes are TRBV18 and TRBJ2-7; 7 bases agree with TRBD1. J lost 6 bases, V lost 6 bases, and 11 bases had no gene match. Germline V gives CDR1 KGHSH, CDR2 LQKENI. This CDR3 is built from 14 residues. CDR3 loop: CASSPGTAHSEQYF. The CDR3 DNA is TGTGCCAGCTCCCCCGGGACAGCACATAGCGAGCAGTACTTC.

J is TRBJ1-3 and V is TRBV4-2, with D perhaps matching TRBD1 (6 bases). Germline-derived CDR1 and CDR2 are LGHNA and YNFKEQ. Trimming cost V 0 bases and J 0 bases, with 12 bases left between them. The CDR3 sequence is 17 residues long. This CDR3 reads CASSQEGTLSSGNTIYF. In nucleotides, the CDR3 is TGTGCCAGCAGCCAAGAGGGGACACTCTCCTCTGGAAACACCATATATTTT.

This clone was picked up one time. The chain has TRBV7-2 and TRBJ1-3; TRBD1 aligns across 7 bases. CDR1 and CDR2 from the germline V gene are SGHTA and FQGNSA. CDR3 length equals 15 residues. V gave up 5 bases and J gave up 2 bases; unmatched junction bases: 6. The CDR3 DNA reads TGTGCCAGCAGCCCATCTACAGGGGCTGGAAACACCATATATTTT. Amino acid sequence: CASSPSTGAGNTIYF.

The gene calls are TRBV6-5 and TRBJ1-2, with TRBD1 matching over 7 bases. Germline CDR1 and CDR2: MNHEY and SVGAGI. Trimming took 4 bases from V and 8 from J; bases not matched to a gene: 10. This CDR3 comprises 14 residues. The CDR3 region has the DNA TGTGCCAGCAGTTCATTGGGACAGCGGAAAGGCTACACCTTC. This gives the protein CASSSLGQRKGYTF.

The CDR3 nucleotides read TGTGCCATCAGTGAGTCGCCGGTTCAAGAGACCCAGTACTTC. It codes for CAISESPVQETQYF. The chain carries TRBV10-3 and TRBJ2-5; the D is unclear. The V gene lost 0 bases and the J gene lost 2 bases, with 7 bases spanning the gap. CDR3 length: 14 amino acids. CDR1 and CDR2 (germline): ENHRY, SYGVKD.

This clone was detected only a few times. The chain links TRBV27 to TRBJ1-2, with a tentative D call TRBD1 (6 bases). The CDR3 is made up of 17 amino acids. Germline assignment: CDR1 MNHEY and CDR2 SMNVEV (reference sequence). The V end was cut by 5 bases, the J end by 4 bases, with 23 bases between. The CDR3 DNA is TGTGCCAGCAGTCCGGACCCAAGCGGGACACTTTTCTATGGCTACACCTTC. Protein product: CASSPDPSGTLFYGYTF.

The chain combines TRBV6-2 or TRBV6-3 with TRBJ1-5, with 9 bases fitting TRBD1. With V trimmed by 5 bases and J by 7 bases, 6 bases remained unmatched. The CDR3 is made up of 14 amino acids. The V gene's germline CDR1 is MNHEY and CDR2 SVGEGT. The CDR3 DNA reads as TGTGCCAGCAGTCAGACAGGGGGTAGCCAGCCCCAGCATTTT. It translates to CASSQTGGSQPQHF.

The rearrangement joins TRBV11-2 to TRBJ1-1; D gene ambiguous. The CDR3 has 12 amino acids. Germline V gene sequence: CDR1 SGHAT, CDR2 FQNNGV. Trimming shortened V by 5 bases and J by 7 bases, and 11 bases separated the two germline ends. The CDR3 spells CASSVPPGEAFF. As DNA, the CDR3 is TGTGCCAGCAGCGTCCCTCCCGGTGAAGCTTTCTTT.

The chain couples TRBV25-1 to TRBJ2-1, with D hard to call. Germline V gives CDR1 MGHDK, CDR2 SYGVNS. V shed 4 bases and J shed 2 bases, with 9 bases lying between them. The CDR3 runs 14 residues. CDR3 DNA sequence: TGTGCCAGCAGTGGCCACAACCCCTACAATGAGCAGTTCTTC. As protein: CASSGHNPYNEQFF.

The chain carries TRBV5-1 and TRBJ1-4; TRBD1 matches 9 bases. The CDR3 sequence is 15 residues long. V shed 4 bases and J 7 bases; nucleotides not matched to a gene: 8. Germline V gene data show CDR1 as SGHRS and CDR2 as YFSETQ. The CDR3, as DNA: TGCGCCAGCAGCGTTACAGGGGGCGCCGTTGAAAAACTGTTTTTT. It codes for CASSVTGGAVEKLFF.

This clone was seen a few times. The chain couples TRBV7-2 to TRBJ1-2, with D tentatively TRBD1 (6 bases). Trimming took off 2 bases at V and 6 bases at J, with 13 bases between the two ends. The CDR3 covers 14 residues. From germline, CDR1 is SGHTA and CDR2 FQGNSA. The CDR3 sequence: CASSLQVAGDGYTF. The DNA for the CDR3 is TGTGCCAGCAGCTTACAGGTGGCAGGGGATGGCTACACCTTC.

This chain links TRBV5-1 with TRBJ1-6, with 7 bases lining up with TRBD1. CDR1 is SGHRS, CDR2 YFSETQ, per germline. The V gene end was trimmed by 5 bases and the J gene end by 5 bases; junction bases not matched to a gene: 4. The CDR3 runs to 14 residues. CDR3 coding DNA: TGCGCCAGCAGATTACAGGGGAATAATTCACCCCTCCACTTT. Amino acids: CASRLQGNNSPLHF.

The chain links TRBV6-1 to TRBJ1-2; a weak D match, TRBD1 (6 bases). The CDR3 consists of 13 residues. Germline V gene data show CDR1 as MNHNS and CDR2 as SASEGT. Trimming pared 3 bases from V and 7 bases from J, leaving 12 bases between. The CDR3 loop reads CASSDSGAGGYTF. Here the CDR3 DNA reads TGTGCCAGCAGTGATTCAGGGGCGGGTGGCTACACCTTC.

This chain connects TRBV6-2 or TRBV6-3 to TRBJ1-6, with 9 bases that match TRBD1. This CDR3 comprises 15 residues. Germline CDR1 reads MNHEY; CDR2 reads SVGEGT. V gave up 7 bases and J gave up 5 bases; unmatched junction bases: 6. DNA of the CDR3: TGTGCCAGCACCCCTTGGGACAGGGATAATTCACCCCTCCACTTT. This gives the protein CASTPWDRDNSPLHF.

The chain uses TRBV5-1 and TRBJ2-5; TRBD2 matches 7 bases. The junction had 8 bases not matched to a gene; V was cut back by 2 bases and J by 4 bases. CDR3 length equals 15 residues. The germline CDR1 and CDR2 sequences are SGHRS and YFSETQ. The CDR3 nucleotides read TGCGCCAGCAGCTTCGAAGCGGGATTGGGAGAGACCCAGTACTTC. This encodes CASSFEAGLGETQYF.

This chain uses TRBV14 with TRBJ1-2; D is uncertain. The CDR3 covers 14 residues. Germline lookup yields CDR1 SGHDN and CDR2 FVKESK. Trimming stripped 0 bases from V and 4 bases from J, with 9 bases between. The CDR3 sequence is CASSQDRFGYGYTF. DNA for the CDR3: TGTGCCAGCAGCCAAGATCGTTTCGGCTATGGCTACACCTTC.

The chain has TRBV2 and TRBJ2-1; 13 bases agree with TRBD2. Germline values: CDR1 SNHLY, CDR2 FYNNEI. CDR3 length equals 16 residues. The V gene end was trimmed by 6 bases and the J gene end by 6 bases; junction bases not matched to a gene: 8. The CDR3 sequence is CASSGWTSGSLNEQFF. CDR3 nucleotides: TGTGCCAGCAGCGGCTGGACTAGCGGGAGTCTCAATGAGCAGTTCTTC.